This T cell receptor (beta chain) was captured in a study of neurological immune-mediated disorders (dated by TCRdb to the late 2010s). With respect to the entire study: Peripheral blood TCR-beta repertoires from HTLV-I-associated myelopathy (HAM/TSP) patients, multiple sclerosis patients and healthy controls were compared by UMI-based sequencing. The cohort included 60 to 70 subjects: about 15 with HAM/TSP, approximately 34 with multiple sclerosis, and 20 healthy controls. The approximately 100 TCR-beta libraries included longitudinal samples, technical triplicates and paired sorted CD4+ and CD8+ T-cell subsets alongside PBMC samples. Study-level results and caveats: The highest TCR clonal expansion was observed in HAM/TSP patients, whereas the lowest was observed in MS patients, even when compared with healthy controls. Across subjects, expanded clones never shared an identical CDR3 amino acid sequence, which suggests that the TCR-beta repertoires in every group were private.

cDNA was synthesized by template-switch 5'RACE using a primer carrying a 10-nucleotide random unique molecular identifier by which each TCR transcript was tagged. Every sequencing run covered 15-18 subjects and yielded more than 160 million TCR-beta sequences. The RNeasy kit was used for extraction of total RNA. The KAPA Real-time Library Amplification kit was used to amplify TCR-beta VDJ regions with primers targeting the TCR constant region and the 5'RACE anchor. Sample indexes and Illumina adaptors were added in a first PCR, after which library yield was increased in a second PCR. The roughly 650 bp TCR product was size-selected on a 2% E-gel SizeSelection system after Ampure bead purification. Before pooling, library quality was checked on a Bioanalyzer, concentration was measured with Qubit, and libraries were quantified with the Kapa Library Quantification kit. Libraries were sequenced paired-end 2 x 150 bp on an Illumina HiSeq 2500. To increase sequence diversity, about 25-30% phiX was spiked into each library pool. Concerning the study's data processing: Quality-filtered reads were processed with the UMI-based MiGEC pipeline, which removed over 75% of raw TCR sequences during error correction. IMGT germline references were used for alignment of VDJ genes, and clonotypes were defined by a unique CDR3 amino acid sequence together with V-J genes. Clonal expansion, Shannon diversity, and CDR3 relatedness (CalcPairwiseDistances, ClusterSamples) were evaluated with VDJtools, and phylogenetic trees were built with CLCbio workbench. Expanded clones were defined as having at least 8 unique UMIs, based on coefficient-of-variation modelling across technical triplicates. TCRdb cleaned the public reads at Q25 with fastp, built clones with MiXCR and kept in-frame beta chains. Merged by CDR3 protein, the rows form single entries marked with the most common genes and DNA. These V and J calls derive from TCRdb rather than the authors' analysis. This sample gives tens of thousands of distinct CDR3 sequences in total; about 9.3% of them show up just once. About 1.7% of the sample comes from the top ten.

This clonotype was seen ten or more times. What this receptor recognizes is not known. Base qualities are not recorded, but no much larger clone differs from it by a single base. V gives up 5 bases and J gives up 3 bases, and the segment between their germline ends measures 22 bases. The CDR3 runs 18 amino acids, cysteine and phenylalanine included. The read is trimmed to its CDR3 DNA, 54 bases read in frame from base 1. CDR1 and CDR2 (SGHVS, FQNEAQ) derive from the germline V gene. The healthy controls were volunteers from a blood bank in Maryland, USA. For the unsorted PBMC libraries, 2 million PBMCs were stored in RNAlater at -80 degrees C until RNA extraction and were used to generate the libraries. Peripheral blood was subjected to Ficoll-Hypaque density gradient centrifugation to isolate PBMCs, which were then cryopreserved in liquid nitrogen.

Sequenced: PBMCs. The V and J segments used are TRBV7-8 and TRBJ1-4, with TRBD1 as a weak D call on 5 bases. This receptor was taken from a man in his forties in good health. The CDR3 corresponds to CASSIRGGGVVPNEKLFF. The DNA sequence follows: TGTGCCAGCAGCATTAGGGGTGGCGGCGTGGTGCCTAATGAAAAACTGTTTTTT.